The clone carrying this T cell receptor beta chain has a handful of counts. One entry per CDR3 protein, called by TCRdb with MiXCR from the 5' RACE reads. The sample yields about 62,000 distinct CDR3 sequences, 25% to 35% seen once. V lost 4 bases and J lost 3, with 8 bases in between. The CDR3 extends over 12 amino acids. From germline, CDR1 is SGHRS and CDR2 YFSETQ. The sample was tumor-infiltrating naive CD4+ T cells sorted from the breast tumor. The subset denotes: naive CD4+ T cells, CD4+CD45RA+CD25-. The genes are TRBV5-1 and TRBJ2-7; D uncertain. The sequence was obtained from a female donor with breast cancer. Here the CDR3 reads CASSDSFYEQYF. For the CDR3, the DNA is TGCGCCAGCAGCGACTCTTTCTACGAGCAGTACTTC.